The 4 T cell receptor beta chains presented below share a single source sample, sequenced in a study of spatial heterogeneity in lung cancer. TCRdb used MiXCR to reprocess the 5' RACE reads, holding one entry per CDR3 protein. Found here are roughly 18,000 distinct CDR3 sequences, about 10% of them singletons; the top ten hold about 20%. Time point here: blood at routine non-recurrence follow-up after resection. Sample: PBMCs, taken at follow-up. The receptors were sampled from a male donor with early-stage non-small cell lung cancer.

This clonotype showed up many times. J is TRBJ2-7 and V is TRBV28, with TRBD1 matching 11 bases. Germline CDR1 MDHEN, CDR2 SYDVKM. With 2 bases clipped from V and 2 bases from J, the junction kept 5 bases outside the gene matches. The CDR3 is 16 residues long. The CDR3, as DNA: TGTGCCAGCAGTTTAGGGACAGGGGGACCGGCCTACGAGCAGTACTTC. Its protein product is CASSLGTGGPAYEQYF.

This clonotype was observed at least ten times. Sequence at one end of the junction differs from germline and may be a read error. The chain has TRBV14 and TRBJ1-1; 7 bases line up with TRBD1. This CDR3 spans 16 amino acids. Germline CDR1 SGHDN, CDR2 FVKESK. CDR3 sequence: CASSQLEGAVNTEVFF. In nucleotides, the CDR3 is TGTGCCAGCAGCCAACTAGAGGGGGCAGTGAACACTGAAGTTTTCTTT.

Only a few counts were recorded for this clonotype. This rearrangement joins TRBV20-1 to TRBJ2-1, with 10 bases matching TRBD2. The CDR3 has 14 amino acids. The V segment lost 6 bases and the J segment 2 bases; nucleotides outside the gene matches: 4. Germline CDR1 and CDR2: DFQATT and SNEGSKA (reference sequence). CDR3 protein: CSASTSGPYNEQFF. Here the CDR3 DNA reads TGCAGTGCCTCGACTAGCGGGCCCTACAATGAGCAGTTCTTC.

This clonotype showed up just a few times. The V and J genes are TRBV28 and TRBJ2-1, with 10 bases that match TRBD1. Germline V lookup: CDR1 MDHEN, CDR2 SYDVKM. The CDR3 has 15 amino acids. V lost 5 bases to trimming and J lost 9 bases; unmatched junction nucleotides: 10. The CDR3 DNA reads as TGTGCCAGCAGTCCCTGGACAGGGGGAGCGGTTGAGCAGTTCTTC. This encodes CASSPWTGGAVEQFF.